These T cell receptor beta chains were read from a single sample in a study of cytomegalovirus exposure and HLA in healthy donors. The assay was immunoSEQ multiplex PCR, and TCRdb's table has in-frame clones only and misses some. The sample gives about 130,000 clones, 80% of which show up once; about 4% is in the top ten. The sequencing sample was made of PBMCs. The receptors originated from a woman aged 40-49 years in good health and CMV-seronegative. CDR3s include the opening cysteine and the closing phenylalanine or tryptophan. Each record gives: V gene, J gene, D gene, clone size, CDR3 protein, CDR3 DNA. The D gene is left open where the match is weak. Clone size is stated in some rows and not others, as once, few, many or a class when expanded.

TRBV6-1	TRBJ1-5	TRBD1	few	CASSPTGANQPQHF	TGTGCCAGCAGTCCGACAGGGGCTAATCAGCCCCAGCATTTT
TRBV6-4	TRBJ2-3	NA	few	CASSNTGTPTDTQYF	TGTGCCAGCAGTAATACCGGGACTCCCACAGATACGCAGTATTTT
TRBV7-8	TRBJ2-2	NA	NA	CASWVPRGRNYTGELFF	TGTGCCAGTTGGGTCCCGCGCGGAAGGAACTACACCGGGGAGCTGTTTTTT
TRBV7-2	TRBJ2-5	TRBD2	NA	CASSLVGREGTQYF	TGTGCCAGCAGCTTAGTAGGGCGGGAGGGGACCCAGTACTTC
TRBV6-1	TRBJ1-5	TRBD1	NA	CASSEKMGQGYQPQHF	TGTGCCAGCAGTGAGAAGATGGGACAGGGGTATCAGCCCCAGCATTTT
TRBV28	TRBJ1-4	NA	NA	CASSSTGTGEKLFF	TGTGCCAGCAGTTCCACAGGGACGGGTGAAAAACTGTTTTTT
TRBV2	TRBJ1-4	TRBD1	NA	CASRPRTGGGEKLFF	TGTGCCAGCAGACCTCGGACAGGGGGTGGGGAAAAACTGTTTTTT
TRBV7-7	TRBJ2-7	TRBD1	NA	CASSLGTGVSYEQYF	TGTGCTAGCAGCTTAGGGACAGGGGTATCCTACGAGCAGTACTTC
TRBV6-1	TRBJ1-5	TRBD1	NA	CASQGDRVQPQHF	TGTGCCAGTCAAGGGGACAGGGTTCAGCCCCAGCATTTT
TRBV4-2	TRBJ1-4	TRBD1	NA	CASSPGTVNEKLFF	TGTGCCAGCAGCCCCGGGACAGTGAATGAAAAACTGTTTTTT
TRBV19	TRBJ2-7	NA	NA	CASSRTHGYEQYF	TGTGCCAGTAGCCGTACACATGGCTACGAGCAGTACTTC
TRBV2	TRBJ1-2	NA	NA	CASRPTVNYGYTF	TGTGCCAGCAGGCCGACAGTCAACTATGGCTACACCTTC
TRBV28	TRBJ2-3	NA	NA	CASSLGHTSTDTQYF	TGTGCCAGCAGTTTAGGGCACACAAGCACAGATACGCAGTATTTT
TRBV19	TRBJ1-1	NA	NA	CASQTRGGMNTEAFF	TGTGCCAGCCAAACCAGGGGAGGGATGAACACTGAAGCTTTCTTT
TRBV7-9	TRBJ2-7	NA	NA	CASSPEGGYYEQYF	TGTGCCAGCAGCCCAGAGGGCGGATACTACGAGCAGTACTTC
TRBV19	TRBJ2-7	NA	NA	CASSIDRGYEQYF	TGTGCCAGTAGTATAGATAGGGGCTACGAGCAGTACTTC
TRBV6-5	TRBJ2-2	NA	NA	CASSYQGGWISGELFF	TGTGCCAGCAGTTACCAAGGAGGTTGGATTTCCGGGGAGCTGTTTTTT
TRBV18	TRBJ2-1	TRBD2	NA	CASSPQVASGFGGNEQFF	TGTGCCAGCTCACCACAAGTGGCTAGCGGGTTTGGGGGCAATGAGCAGTTCTTC
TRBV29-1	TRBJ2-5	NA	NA	CSGGRGQETQYF	TGCAGCGGGGGGCGAGGCCAAGAGACCCAGTACTTC
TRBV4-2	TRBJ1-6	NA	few	CASSQGDSWPLHF	TGTGCCAGCAGCCAGGGGGACTCTTGGCCCCTCCACTTT
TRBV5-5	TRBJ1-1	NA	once	CASSLGPNRNTEAFF	TGTGCCAGCAGCTTGGGGCCAAACCGAAACACTGAAGCTTTCTTT
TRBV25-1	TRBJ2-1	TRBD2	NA	CASTPNTRTSGRGEQFF	TGTGCCAGCACCCCGAATACCCGGACTAGCGGGAGGGGGGAGCAGTTCTTC
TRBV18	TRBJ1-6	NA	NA	CASSPPLGGDSPLHF	TGTGCCAGCTCACCACCGTTGGGTGGAGATTCACCCCTCCACTTT
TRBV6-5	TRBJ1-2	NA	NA	CASSYSGPGDGYTF	TGTGCCAGCAGTTACTCCGGGCCAGGGGATGGCTACACCTTC
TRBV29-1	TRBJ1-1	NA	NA	CSVAGTNGEDTEAFF	TGCAGCGTTGCGGGGACAAACGGAGAGGACACTGAAGCTTTCTTT
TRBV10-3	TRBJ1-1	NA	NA	CAISELSGGTEAFF	TGTGCCATCAGTGAGTTATCCGGGGGCACTGAAGCTTTCTTT
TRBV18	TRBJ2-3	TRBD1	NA	CASSPLGQATDTQYF	TGTGCCAGCTCACCCCTGGGACAGGCCACAGATACGCAGTATTTT
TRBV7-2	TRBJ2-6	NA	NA	CASSSGEGGANVLTF	TGTGCCAGCAGCTCGGGAGAGGGAGGGGCCAACGTCCTGACTTTC
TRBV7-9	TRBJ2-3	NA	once	CASSFRGFTDTQYF	TGTGCCAGCAGCTTCAGGGGTTTTACAGATACGCAGTATTTT
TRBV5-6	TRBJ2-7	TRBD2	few	CASRYDGGSEQYF	TGTGCCAGCAGATACGACGGGGGGTCCGAGCAGTACTTC
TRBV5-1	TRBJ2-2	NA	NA	CASSPVEGGELFF	TGCGCCAGCAGCCCGGTGGAGGGCGGGGAGCTGTTTTTT
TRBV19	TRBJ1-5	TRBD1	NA	CASSIFWDREGQPQHF	TGTGCCAGTAGTATCTTTTGGGACAGGGAGGGTCAGCCCCAGCATTTT
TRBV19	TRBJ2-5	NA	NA	CASSAGPPETQYF	TGTGCCAGTAGTGCAGGGCCTCCGGAGACCCAGTACTTC